A single T cell receptor (beta chain) is shown here with its context. This record comes from a study of PD-L1 blockade in urothelial cancer. About the research overall: Once treatment had started, blood was analyzed at 3 weeks (second dose) and again at 6 weeks.

Patients in the study were battling locally advanced or metastatic urothelial carcinoma. Method: immunoSEQ multiplex PCR; TCRdb's copy keeps in-frame clones and lacks some. The sample has around 100,000 clones, about 85% seen once. Germline CDR1 and CDR2: LNHNV and YYDKDF (reference sequence). This CDR3 comprises 15 residues. Trimming left V 7 bases short and J 3 bases short, with 16 bases between. Material: PBMCs, obtained around atezolizumab (anti-PD-L1) treatment. This clonotype originated in a man aged 45-65 years with urothelial cancer. J is TRBJ2-4 and V is TRBV15, with D possibly being TRBD1 (5 bases). The CDR3 region has the DNA TGTGCCACCACTTTGACAGCCCGAGACAAAAACATTCAGTACTTC. Protein sequence: CATTLTARDKNIQYF.